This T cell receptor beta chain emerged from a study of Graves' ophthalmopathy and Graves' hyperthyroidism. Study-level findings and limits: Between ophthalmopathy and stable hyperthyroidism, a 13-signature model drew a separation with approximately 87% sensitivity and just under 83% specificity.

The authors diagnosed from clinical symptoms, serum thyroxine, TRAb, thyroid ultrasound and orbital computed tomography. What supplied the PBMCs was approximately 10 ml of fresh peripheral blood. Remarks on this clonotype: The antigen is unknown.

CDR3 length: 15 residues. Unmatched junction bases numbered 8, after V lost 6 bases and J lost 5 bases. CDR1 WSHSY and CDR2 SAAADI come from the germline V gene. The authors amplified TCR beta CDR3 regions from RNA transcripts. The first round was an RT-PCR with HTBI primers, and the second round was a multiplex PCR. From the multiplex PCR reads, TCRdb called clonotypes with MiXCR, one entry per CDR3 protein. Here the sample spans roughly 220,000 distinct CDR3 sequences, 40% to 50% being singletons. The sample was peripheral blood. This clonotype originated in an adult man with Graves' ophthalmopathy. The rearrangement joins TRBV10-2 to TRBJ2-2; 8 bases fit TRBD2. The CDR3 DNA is TGCGCCAGCAGACTAGCGGACGCGAGAACCGGGGAGCTGTTTTTT. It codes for CASRLADARTGELFF.